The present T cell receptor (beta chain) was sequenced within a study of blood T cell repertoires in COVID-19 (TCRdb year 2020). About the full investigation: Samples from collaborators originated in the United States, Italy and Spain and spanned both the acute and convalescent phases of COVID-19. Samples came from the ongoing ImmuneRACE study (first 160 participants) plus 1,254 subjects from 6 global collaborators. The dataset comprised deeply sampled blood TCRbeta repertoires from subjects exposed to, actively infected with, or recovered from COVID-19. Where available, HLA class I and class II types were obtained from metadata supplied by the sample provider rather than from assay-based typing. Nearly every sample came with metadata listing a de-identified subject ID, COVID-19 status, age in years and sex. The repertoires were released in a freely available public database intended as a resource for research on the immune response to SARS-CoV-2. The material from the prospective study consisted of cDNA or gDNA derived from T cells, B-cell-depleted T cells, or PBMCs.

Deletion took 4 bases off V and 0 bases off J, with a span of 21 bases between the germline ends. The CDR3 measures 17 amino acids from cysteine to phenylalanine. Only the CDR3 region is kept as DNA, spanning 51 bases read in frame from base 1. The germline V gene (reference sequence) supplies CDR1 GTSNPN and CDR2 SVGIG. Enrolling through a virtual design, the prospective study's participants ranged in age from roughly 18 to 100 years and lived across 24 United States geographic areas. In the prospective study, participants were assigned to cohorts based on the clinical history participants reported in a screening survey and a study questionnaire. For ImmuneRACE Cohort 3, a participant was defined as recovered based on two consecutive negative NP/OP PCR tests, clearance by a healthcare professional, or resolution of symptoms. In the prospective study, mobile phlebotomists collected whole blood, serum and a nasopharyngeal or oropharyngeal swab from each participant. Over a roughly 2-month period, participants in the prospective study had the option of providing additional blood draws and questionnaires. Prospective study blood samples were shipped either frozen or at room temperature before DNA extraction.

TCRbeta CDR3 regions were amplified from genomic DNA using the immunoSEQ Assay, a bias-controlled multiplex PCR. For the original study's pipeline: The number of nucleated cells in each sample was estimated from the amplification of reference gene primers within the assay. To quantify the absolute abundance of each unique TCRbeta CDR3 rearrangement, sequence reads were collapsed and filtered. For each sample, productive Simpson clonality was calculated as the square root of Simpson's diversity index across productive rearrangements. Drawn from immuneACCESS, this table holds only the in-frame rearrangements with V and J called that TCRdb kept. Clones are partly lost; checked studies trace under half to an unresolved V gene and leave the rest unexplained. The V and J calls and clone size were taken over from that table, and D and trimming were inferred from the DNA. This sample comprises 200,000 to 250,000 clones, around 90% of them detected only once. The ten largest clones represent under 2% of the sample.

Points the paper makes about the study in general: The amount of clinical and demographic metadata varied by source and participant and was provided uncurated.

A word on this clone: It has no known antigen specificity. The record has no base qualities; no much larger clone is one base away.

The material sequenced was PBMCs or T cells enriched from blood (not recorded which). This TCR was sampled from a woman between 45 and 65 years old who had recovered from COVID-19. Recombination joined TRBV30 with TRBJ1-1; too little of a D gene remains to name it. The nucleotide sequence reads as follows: TGTGCCTGGATTCCTATCCGGGTTAAAGAAATGAACACTGAAGCTTTCTTT. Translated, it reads CAWIPIRVKEMNTEAFF.